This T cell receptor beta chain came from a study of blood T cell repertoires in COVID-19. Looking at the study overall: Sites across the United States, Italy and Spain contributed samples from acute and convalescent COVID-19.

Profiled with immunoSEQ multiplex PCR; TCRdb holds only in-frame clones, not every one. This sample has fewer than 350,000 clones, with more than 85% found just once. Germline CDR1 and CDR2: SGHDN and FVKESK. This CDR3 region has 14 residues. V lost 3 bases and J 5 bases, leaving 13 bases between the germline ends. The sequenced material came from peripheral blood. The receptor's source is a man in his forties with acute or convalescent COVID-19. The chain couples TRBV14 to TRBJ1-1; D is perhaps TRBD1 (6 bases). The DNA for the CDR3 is TGTGCCAGCAGCCAGAGGGGGATCTGGACTGAAGCTTTCTTT. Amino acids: CASSQRGIWTEAFF.